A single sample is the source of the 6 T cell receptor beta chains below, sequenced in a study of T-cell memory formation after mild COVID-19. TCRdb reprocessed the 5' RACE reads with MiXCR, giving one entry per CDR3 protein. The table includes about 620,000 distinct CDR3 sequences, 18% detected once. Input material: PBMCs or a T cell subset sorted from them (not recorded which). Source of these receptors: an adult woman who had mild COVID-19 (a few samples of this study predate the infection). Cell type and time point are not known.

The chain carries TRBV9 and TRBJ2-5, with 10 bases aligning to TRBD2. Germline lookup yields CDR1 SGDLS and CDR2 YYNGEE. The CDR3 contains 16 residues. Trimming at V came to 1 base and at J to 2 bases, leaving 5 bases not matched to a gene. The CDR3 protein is CASSVTWTSGQETQYF. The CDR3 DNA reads TGTGCCAGCAGCGTAACCTGGACTAGCGGACAAGAGACCCAGTACTTC. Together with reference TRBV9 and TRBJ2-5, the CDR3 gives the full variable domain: DSGVTQTPKHLITATGQRVTLRCSPRSGDLSVYWYQQSLDQGLQFLIQYYNGEERAKGNILERFSAQQFPDLHSELNLSSLELGDSALYFCASSVTWTSGQETQYFGPGTRLLVL.

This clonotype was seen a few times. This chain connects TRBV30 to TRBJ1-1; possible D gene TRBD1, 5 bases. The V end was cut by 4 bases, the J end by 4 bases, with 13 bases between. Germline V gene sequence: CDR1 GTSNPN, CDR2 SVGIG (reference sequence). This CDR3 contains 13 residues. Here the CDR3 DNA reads TGTGCCTGGAATCCAGGGTACGGCACTGAAGCTTTCTTT. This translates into CAWNPGYGTEAFF.

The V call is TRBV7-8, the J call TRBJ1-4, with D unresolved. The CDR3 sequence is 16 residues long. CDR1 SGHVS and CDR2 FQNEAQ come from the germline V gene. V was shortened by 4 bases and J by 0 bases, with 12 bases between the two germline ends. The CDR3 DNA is TGTGCCAGCAGCTATAGACAAGGGACAACTAATGAAAAACTGTTTTTT. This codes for CASSYRQGTTNEKLFF.

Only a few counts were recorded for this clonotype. CDR3 sequence: CASSQGLGGGAGDTQYF. The CDR3, as DNA: TGCGCCAGCAGCCAAGGCTTGGGCGGGGGGGCAGGAGATACGCAGTATTTT. The rearrangement uses TRBV4-1 and TRBJ2-3, with 9 bases aligning to TRBD2. Trimming at V came to 1 base and at J to 5 bases, leaving 10 bases not matched to a gene. The CDR3 consists of 17 residues. Germline-derived CDR1 and CDR2 are MGHRA and YSYEKL.

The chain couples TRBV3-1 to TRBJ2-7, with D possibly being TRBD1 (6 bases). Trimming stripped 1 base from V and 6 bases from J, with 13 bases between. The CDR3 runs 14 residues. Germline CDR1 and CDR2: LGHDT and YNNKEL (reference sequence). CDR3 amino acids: CASSQGGTGTEQYF. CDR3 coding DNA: TGTGCCAGCAGCCAAGGGGGAACAGGGACCGAGCAGTACTTC.

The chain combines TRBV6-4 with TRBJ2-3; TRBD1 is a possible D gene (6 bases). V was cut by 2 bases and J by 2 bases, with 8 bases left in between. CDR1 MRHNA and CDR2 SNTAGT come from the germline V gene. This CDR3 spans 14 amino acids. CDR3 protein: CASSDLGATDTQYF. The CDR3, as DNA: TGTGCCAGCAGTGACCTGGGGGCCACAGATACGCAGTATTTT.